The clone carrying this TCR beta chain came up many times. Its antigen is as yet unknown. The data were obtained in a study of identical twins. Notes on the study in general: Invariant MAIT and iNKT cells are populations that could partly confound zero-insertion analyses.

Only healthy Caucasians were enrolled as donors. TCRdb re-called the 5' RACE reads through MiXCR, storing one row per CDR3 protein. The repertoire includes about 1.7 million distinct CDR3 sequences, about 30% of them detected once, and more than 0.25% sits in the top ten. From germline, CDR1 is SEHNR and CDR2 FQNEAQ (reference sequence). V lost 5 bases, J lost 0 bases, and 4 bases lay in between. CDR3 length: 12 residues. The sequence was obtained from a newborn girl in good health. Sequencing input: cord blood. The chain is built from TRBV7-9 and TRBJ1-2; D is uncertain. This CDR3 reads CASSRANYGYTF. The CDR3 DNA sequence: TGTGCCAGCAGCCGAGCTAACTATGGCTACACCTTC. Variable domain in full (rest from reference TRBV7-9 and TRBJ1-2): DTGVSQNPRHKITKRGQNVTFRCDPISEHNRLYWYRQTLGQGPEFLTYFQNEAQLEKSRLLSDRFSAERPKGSFSTLEIQRTEQGDSAMYLCASSRANYGYTFGSGTRLTVV.